This TCR beta chain appears in the sequencing data of a study of T cells in Graves' hyperthyroidism and ophthalmopathy. Amplification yielded TCR beta CDR3 regions, with RNA transcripts as the source. An initial round of RT-PCR targeting the TCR CDR3 relied on the HTBI primer set. TCRdb analysed the multiplex PCR reads with MiXCR anew, one entry per CDR3 protein. The sample has around 340,000 distinct CDR3 sequences; about a sixth are singletons. To note about this clonotype: A clone one base away is much larger, so this may be a read error.

CDR1 SGHDT and CDR2 YYEEEE come from the germline V gene. V was cut by 5 bases and J by 2 bases, with 17 bases left in between. This CDR3 spans 15 amino acids. The rearrangement joins TRBV5-6 to TRBJ2-7; D is possibly TRBD1 (6 bases). Sequencing was performed on blood. This receptor was obtained from a woman aged 25 to 45 with Graves' hyperthyroidism that later progressed to Graves' ophthalmopathy. The CDR3 spells CASSSGHPIPYEQYF. The CDR3 region has the DNA TGTGCCAGCAGTTCGGGACATCCAATCCCCTACGAGCAGTACTTC. Full variable domain (rest looked up from reference TRBV5-6 and TRBJ2-7): DAGVTQSPTHLIKTRGQQVTLRCSPKSGHDTVSWYQQALGQGPQFIFQYYEEEERQRGNFPDRFSGHQFPNYSSELNVNALLLGDSALYLCASSSGHPIPYEQYFGPGTRLTVT.